The 3 T cell receptor beta chains below come from one sample, sequenced in a study of shared clonotypes between healthy human individuals. Repertoires were generated with immunoSEQ multiplex PCR, while TCRdb's copy carries only in-frame clones and drops some. The sample has under 750,000 clones, roughly two thirds seen once. Sequencing input: memory CD4+ T cells sorted from blood. Subset: CD45RA-negative fraction. Receptors originate from a woman aged 25 to 39 in good health.

The chain has TRBV7-9 and TRBJ1-4; D uncertain. CDR1 and CDR2 (germline): SEHNR, FQNEAQ (reference sequence). The CDR3 is made up of 15 amino acids. Trimming removed 3 bases from V and 5 bases from J, with 13 bases in between. The CDR3 reads CASSFVSPTNEKLFF. The CDR3 coding sequence is TGTGCCAGCAGCTTTGTATCACCGACAAATGAAAAACTGTTTTTT.

The chain combines TRBV28 with TRBJ1-3; unclear D gene. The CDR3 runs 13 residues. Germline V gene sequence: CDR1 MDHEN, CDR2 SYDVKM. Trimming removed 5 bases from V and 4 bases from J, with 9 bases in between. Here the CDR3 reads CASSGQLGNTIYF. The CDR3, as DNA: TGTGCCAGCAGTGGCCAGCTCGGAAACACCATATATTTT.

The chain is built from TRBV28 and TRBJ2-5, with a weak D call TRBD2 (7 bases). Trimming shortened V by 2 bases and J by 5 bases, and 12 bases separated the two germline ends. Germline V lookup: CDR1 MDHEN, CDR2 SYDVKM. The CDR3 runs to 14 residues. This CDR3 reads CASSLRGGMETQYF. Written as DNA, the CDR3 is TGTGCCAGCAGTTTACGCGGGGGCATGGAGACCCAGTACTTC.